This TCR beta chain is from a study of CD8+ T cells in alopecia areata. Isolated RNA was reverse transcribed into cDNA used as the sequencing template. Produced via immunoSEQ multiplex PCR; TCRdb's table is partial and in-frame only. In the table there are 200,000 or so clones, about 56% of which are singletons. Remarks on this clone: What it recognizes is unknown.

Study conclusions and caveats: Among the cells sequenced in scalp samples are also the resident alphabeta T cells of normal skin.

Germline values: CDR1 MNHNS, CDR2 SASEGT. CDR3 length equals 14 residues. V lost 8 bases and J lost 0, with 13 bases in between. V gene TRBV6-1 combines with J gene TRBJ1-1; D perhaps matches TRBD1 (5 bases). Sequenced sample: CD8+ T cells sorted from blood. The source of this sequence is a human donor in good health. CDR3 amino acids: CASLHRGLNTEAFF. CDR3 nucleotides: TGTGCCAGCCTCCATCGGGGCCTGAACACTGAAGCTTTCTTT.